These 20 T cell receptor beta chains came from one sample sequenced in a study of blood T cells in healthy people across ages. A second roughly 7 to 11 cycle PCR used barcoded and J-beta primers. A single record per CDR3 protein comes from TCRdb applying MiXCR to the 5' RACE reads. This table has some 550,000 distinct CDR3 sequences, around half appearing once. Sequencing was performed on blood. These receptors were taken from a man older than 75 in good health.

The V and J genes are TRBV7-2 and TRBJ2-3, with 10 positions matching TRBD2. V shed 1 base and J 13 bases; nucleotides not matched to a gene: 2. Germline V CDR1 and CDR2: SGHTA, FQGNSA. This CDR3 has 12 residues. CDR3 in amino acids: CASSLVGLAEYF. The CDR3, as DNA: TGTGCCAGCAGCTTAGTAGGACTAGCGGAGTATTTT.

This clonotype came up once. Here the CDR3 reads CASSSQTAAKNIQYF. For the CDR3, the DNA is TGTGCCAGCAGTTCTCAGACGGCGGCCAAAAACATTCAGTACTTC. The rearrangement uses TRBV6-2 or TRBV6-3 and TRBJ2-4; D gene ambiguous. V dropped 4 bases and J dropped 1 base, with 11 bases sitting between them. There are 15 residues in the CDR3. Germline CDR1 is MNHEY and CDR2 is SVGEGT.

This clonotype was recorded at least ten times. V is TRBV6-6 and J is TRBJ2-4; D gene uncertain. Per the germline V gene, CDR1 is MNHNY and CDR2 is SVGAGI (reference sequence). This CDR3 is built from 14 residues. V dropped 10 bases and J dropped 0 bases, with 13 bases sitting between them. In DNA form, the CDR3 reads TGTGCCACCACGGACGGGCAAGCCAAAAACATTCAGTACTTC. This sequence encodes CATTDGQAKNIQYF.

This clonotype has a handful of counts. The chain employs TRBV6-1 and TRBJ2-3, with 9 bases fitting TRBD2. The CDR3 has 14 residues. The germline CDR1 and CDR2 sequences are MNHNS and SASEGT. V trimming: 7 bases; J trimming: 6 bases; junction bases outside the gene matches: 8. DNA of the CDR3: TGTGCCAGCACCTTCCCGGGACTAGCTGATACGCAGTATTTT. This translates into CASTFPGLADTQYF.

The chain employs TRBV7-3 and TRBJ2-7, with 10 bases lining up with TRBD2. With V trimmed by 2 bases and J by 4 bases, 11 bases remained unmatched. The CDR3 has 17 amino acids. The V gene's germline CDR1 is SGHTA and CDR2 FQGTGA. For the CDR3, the DNA is TGTGCCAGCAGCTTACAGCGGACTAGCGGAGAACATTACGAGCAGTACTTC. Its translation is CASSLQRTSGEHYEQYF.

The J gene is TRBJ1-4, the V gene TRBV10-3; TRBD1 matches at 7 bases. The CDR3 length is 15 residues. After removal of 10 bases from V and 0 bases from J, the junction contained 8 bases not matched to a gene. The germline V gene has CDR1 ENHRY and CDR2 SYGVKD. CDR3 nucleotide sequence: TGTGCCACCCGGGACAGCTCTGCAACTAATGAAAAACTGTTTTTT. It specifies CATRDSSATNEKLFF.

The chain employs TRBV30 and TRBJ1-2; weak D call: TRBD1 (5 bases). CDR1 and CDR2 (germline): GTSNPN, SVGIG (reference sequence). This CDR3 contains 14 residues. Trimming took off 0 bases at V and 4 bases at J, with 12 bases between the two ends. CDR3 sequence reads: CAWSVAGLSYGYTF. The CDR3 nucleotides read TGTGCCTGGAGTGTGGCAGGGCTGTCCTATGGCTACACCTTC.

The V and J genes are TRBV20-1 and TRBJ1-1; D not resolved. Trimming removed 5 bases at V and 1 base at J, with 11 bases between. The CDR3 length is 13 residues. CDR1 and CDR2 from the germline V gene are DFQATT and SNEGSKA (reference sequence). For the CDR3, the DNA is TGCAGTGCTGATCGACGGACGAACACTGAAGCTTTCTTT. Translated, it gives CSADRRTNTEAFF.

The chain has TRBV29-1 and TRBJ2-1; 14 bases map to TRBD2. J was trimmed by 6 bases and V by 8 bases; bases with no gene match: 6. The CDR3 runs to 14 residues. Germline V gene sequence: CDR1 SQVTM, CDR2 ANQGSEA. CDR3 sequence (DNA): TGCAGCTCTAAGACTAGCGGGAGGGCCAATGAGCAGTTCTTC. Protein product: CSSKTSGRANEQFF.

The rearrangement joins TRBV20-1 to TRBJ2-3, with 7 positions matching TRBD2. The CDR3 has 15 residues. Germline V CDR1 and CDR2: DFQATT, SNEGSKA (reference sequence). Trimming cost V 0 bases and J 3 bases; bases outside gene matches: 6. This CDR3 is CSARDLSAGTDTQYF. The CDR3 nucleotides read TGCAGTGCTAGAGATCTCTCAGCGGGGACAGATACGCAGTATTTT.

Only a few counts were recorded for this clonotype. The chain has TRBV7-9 and TRBJ2-7; a possible D gene is TRBD2 (5 bases). Trimming took off 2 bases at V and 5 bases at J, with 13 bases between the two ends. The CDR3 has 14 residues. Germline V gene sequence: CDR1 SEHNR, CDR2 FQNEAQ (reference sequence). CDR3 nucleotide sequence: TGTGCCAGCAGCTTATTTTCGGGATGGAACGAGCAGTACTTC. This sequence encodes CASSLFSGWNEQYF.

DNA of the CDR3: TGTGCCAGCAGCTTAGACAGGGGTGTTCAGTCCAAAAACATTCAGTACTTC. Its protein product is CASSLDRGVQSKNIQYF. The chain joins TRBV7-2 to TRBJ2-4; 7 bases are shared with TRBD1. V lost 1 base to trimming and J lost 2 bases; unmatched junction nucleotides: 8. The CDR3 consists of 17 residues. CDR1 and CDR2 from the germline V gene are SGHTA and FQGNSA.

This chain joins TRBV7-2 and TRBJ1-5; TRBD1 matches at 8 bases. The germline gives CDR1 SGHTA, CDR2 FQGNSA. With 5 bases clipped from V and 3 bases from J, the junction kept 9 bases outside the gene matches. The CDR3 is 16 residues long. The CDR3 loop is CASSPWGTGLNQPQHF. CDR3 nucleotide sequence: TGTGCCAGCAGCCCTTGGGGGACAGGCCTCAATCAGCCCCAGCATTTT.

The rearrangement links TRBV27 to TRBJ1-6; D perhaps matches TRBD1 (5 bases). The germline V gene has CDR1 MNHEY and CDR2 SMNVEV (reference sequence). CDR3 length equals 14 residues. The ends were cut back, 4 bases at V and 7 bases at J, with 11 bases in the middle. CDR3 nucleotide sequence: TGTGCCAGCAGTTATATGACAGAAAATTCACCCCTCCACTTT. Translating gives CASSYMTENSPLHF.

This clonotype was picked up many times. This chain links TRBV6-5 with TRBJ1-2; weak D call: TRBD1 (6 bases). The CDR3 consists of 16 residues. The V and J ends lost 0 bases and 2 bases respectively, with 13 bases between them. Germline CDR1 reads MNHEY; CDR2 reads SVGAGI. This CDR3 is CASSYSGYGQNYGYTF. CDR3 nucleotide sequence: TGTGCCAGCAGTTACTCGGGCTACGGACAGAACTATGGCTACACCTTC.

This clonotype was detected only a few times. V and J are TRBV9 and TRBJ2-3; D is unresolved. Germline V gene data show CDR1 as SGDLS and CDR2 as YYNGEE. The V gene lost 0 bases and the J gene lost 2 bases, with 10 bases spanning the gap. CDR3 size: 15 residues. In nucleotides, the CDR3 is TGTGCCAGCAGCGTAGAAGGCAGGTTCACAGATACGCAGTATTTT. This codes for CASSVEGRFTDTQYF.

This chain connects TRBV7-9 to TRBJ1-6, with D tentatively TRBD1 (6 bases). The CDR3 spans 14 residues. V shed 5 bases and J shed 9 bases, with 14 bases lying between them. In germline, CDR1 is SEHNR, CDR2 FQNEAQ (reference sequence). The CDR3 sequence is CASSLQGRSSPLHF. The CDR3 DNA follows: TGTGCCAGCAGCCTACAGGGTCGTAGTTCACCCCTCCACTTT.

This clonotype was detected only a few times. The V gene is TRBV12-3 or TRBV12-4, the J gene TRBJ2-2; D unresolved. Trimming stripped 4 bases from V and 0 bases from J, with 3 bases between. CDR3 length: 13 residues. CDR3 bases: TGTGCCAGCAGTTCTCCGAACACCGGGGAGCTGTTTTTT. Translating gives CASSSPNTGELFF.

Worth noting for this clonotype: Being one base from a much bigger clone, this may be a read error. This chain uses TRBV6-5 with TRBJ2-3; D may be TRBD1 or TRBD2 (5 bases each). The CDR3 is made up of 17 amino acids. V dropped 4 bases and J dropped 0 bases, with 17 bases sitting between them. Germline V gene data show CDR1 as MNHEY and CDR2 as SVGAGI. CDR3 sequence (DNA): TGTGCCAGCAGTTCCAACCAGAGGGGCCGTAGCACAGATACGCAGTATTTT. Residues: CASSSNQRGRSTDTQYF.

This chain joins TRBV5-1 and TRBJ1-1; unclear D gene. Germline CDR1 is SGHRS and CDR2 is YFSETQ. This CDR3 comprises 16 residues. The V gene lost 4 bases and the J gene lost 0 bases, with 16 bases spanning the gap. CDR3 sequence (DNA): TGCGCCAGCAGCCCGACCCCGACAAGTATGAACACTGAAGCTTTCTTT. Protein sequence: CASSPTPTSMNTEAFF.